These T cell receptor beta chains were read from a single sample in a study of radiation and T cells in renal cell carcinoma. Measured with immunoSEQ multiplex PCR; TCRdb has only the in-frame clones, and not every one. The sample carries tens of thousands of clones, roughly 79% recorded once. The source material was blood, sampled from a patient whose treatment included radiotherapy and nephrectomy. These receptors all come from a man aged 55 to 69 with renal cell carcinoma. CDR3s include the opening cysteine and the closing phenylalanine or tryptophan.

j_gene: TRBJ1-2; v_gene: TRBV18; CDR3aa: CASSAPGGADYGYTF
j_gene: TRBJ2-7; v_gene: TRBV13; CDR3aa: CASSSYSGGFYEQYF
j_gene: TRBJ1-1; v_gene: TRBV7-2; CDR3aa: CASRDLVAWDTEAFF
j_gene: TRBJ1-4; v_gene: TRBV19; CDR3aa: CASRIGGATNEKLFF
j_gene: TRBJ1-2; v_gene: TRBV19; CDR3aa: CASTLRQGRGCTF
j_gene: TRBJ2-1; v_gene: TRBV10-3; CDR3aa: CAISESEASIHEQFF
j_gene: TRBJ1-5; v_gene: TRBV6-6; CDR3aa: CASSSQGNQPQHF
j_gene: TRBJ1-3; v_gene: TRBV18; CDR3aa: CASSAGVTGNTIYF
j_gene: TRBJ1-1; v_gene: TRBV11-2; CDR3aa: CASSLDYVRAQAFF
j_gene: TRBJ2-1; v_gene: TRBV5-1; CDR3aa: CASSQYQTAYEQFF
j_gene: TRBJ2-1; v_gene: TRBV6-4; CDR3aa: CASSDSGTGFYNEQFF
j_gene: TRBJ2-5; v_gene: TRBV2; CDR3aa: CASSGTSGGQETQYF
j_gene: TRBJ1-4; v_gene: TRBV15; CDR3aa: CATTRGGLANEKLFF
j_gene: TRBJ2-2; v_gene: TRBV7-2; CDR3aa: CASSFSAGGSTGELFF
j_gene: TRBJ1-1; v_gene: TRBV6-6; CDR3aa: CASSYPQDLNTEAFF
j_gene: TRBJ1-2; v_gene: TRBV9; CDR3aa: CASSVISGDGYTF
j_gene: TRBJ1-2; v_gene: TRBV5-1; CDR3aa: CASSLTGDNYGYTF
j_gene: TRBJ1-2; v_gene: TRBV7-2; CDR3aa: CASSLQGHYGYTF
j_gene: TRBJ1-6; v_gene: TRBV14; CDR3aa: CASTGHLNSPLHF
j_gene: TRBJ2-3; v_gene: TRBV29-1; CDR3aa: CSVEEGGQGTDTQYF
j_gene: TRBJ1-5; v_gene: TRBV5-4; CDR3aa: CASRKEPNQPQHF
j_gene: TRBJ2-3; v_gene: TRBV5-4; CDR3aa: CASRAGRSTDTQYF
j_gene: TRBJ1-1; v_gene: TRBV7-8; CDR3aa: CASSPEGGTSLTEAFF
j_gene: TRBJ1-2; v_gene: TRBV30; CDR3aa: CAWSTPGGLYGYTF
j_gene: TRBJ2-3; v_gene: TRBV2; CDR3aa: CASSPYFTDTQYF
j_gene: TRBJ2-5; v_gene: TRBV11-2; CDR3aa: CASSFGQGETQYF
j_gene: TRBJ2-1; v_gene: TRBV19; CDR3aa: CASSTERFEWGNHNEQFF
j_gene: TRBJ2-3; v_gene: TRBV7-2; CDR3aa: CASSRASLQPSTDTQYF
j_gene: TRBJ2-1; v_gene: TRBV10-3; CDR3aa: CAISPGQGYVEQFF
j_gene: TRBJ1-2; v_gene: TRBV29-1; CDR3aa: CSVEQQGEYGYTF
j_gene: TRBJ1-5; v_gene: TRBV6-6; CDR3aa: CASSYPDRARNQPQHF
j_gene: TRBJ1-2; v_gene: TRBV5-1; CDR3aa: CASRGPGRTSYGYTF
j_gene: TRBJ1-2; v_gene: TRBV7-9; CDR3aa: CASSPQGVGGYTF
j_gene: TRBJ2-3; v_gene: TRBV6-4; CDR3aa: CASSAGGDTDTQYF
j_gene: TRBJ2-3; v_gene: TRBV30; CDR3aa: CASEGDTQYF
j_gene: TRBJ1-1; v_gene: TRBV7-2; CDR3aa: CASSYSNTEAFF
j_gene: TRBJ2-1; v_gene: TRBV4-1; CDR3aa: CASKGQTSGRRGYNEQFF
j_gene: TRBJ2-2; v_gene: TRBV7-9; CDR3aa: CASSLVLDTGELFF
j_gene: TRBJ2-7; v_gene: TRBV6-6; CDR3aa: CASMRNYQGSEQYF
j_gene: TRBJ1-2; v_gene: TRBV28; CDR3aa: CASSSLGGDYGYTF
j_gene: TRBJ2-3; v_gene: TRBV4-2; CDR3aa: CASSHSGRDTDTQYF
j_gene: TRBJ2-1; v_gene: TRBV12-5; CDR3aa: CASGPFVINEQFF
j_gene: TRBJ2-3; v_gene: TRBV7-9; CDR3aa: CASSSRLAGGKSDTQYF
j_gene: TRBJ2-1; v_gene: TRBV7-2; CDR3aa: CASSLGPEDEQFF
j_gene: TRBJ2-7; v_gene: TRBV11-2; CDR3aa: CASSRMRARYF
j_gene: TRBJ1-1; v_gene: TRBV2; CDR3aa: CASTYRVEAEAFF
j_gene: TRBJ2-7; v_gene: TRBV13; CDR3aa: CASSLVGLPGQGIHEQYF
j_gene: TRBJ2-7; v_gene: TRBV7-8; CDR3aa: CASSLRAPGQLTYEQYF
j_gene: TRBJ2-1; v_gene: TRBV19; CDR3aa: CASSIKWAAYNEQFF
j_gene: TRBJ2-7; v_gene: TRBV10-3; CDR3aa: CAISESMWKDNYEQYF
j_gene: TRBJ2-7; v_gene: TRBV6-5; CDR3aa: CASSYKGDSYEQYF
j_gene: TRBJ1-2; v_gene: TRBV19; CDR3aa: CASSIQRTDYGYTF
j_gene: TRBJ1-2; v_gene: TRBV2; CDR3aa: CASRSTGTGRQYGYTF
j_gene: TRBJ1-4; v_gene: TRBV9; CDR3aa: CASSVDPRTGGETNEKLFF
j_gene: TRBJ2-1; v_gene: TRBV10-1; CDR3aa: CASSDRDWVNEQFF
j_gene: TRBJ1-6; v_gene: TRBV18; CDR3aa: CASSPGILGSGSPLHF
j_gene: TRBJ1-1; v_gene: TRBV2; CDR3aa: CASSEAPGLAEAFF
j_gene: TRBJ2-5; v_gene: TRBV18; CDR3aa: CASSPVPETQYF
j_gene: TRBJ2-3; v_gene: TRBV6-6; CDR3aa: CASRSHSDPGTDTQYF
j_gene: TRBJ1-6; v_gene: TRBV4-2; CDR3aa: CASSQGQGNNSPLHF